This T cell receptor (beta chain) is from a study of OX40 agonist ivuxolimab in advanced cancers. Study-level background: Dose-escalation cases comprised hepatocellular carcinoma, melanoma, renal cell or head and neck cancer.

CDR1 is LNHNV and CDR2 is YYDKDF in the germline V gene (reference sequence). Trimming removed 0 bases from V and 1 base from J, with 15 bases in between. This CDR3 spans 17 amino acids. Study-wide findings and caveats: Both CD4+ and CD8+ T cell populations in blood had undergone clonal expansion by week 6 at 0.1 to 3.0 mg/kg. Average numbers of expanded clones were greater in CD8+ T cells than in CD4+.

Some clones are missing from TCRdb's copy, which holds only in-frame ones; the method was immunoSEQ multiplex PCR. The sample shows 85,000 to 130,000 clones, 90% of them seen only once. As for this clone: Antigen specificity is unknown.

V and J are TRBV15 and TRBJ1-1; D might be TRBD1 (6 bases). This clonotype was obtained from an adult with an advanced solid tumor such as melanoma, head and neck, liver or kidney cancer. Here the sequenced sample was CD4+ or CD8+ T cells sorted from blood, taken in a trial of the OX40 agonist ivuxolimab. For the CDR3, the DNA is TGTGCCACCAGCAGAGATCTCTGGGGGGGCGAGAACACTGAAGCTTTCTTT. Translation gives CATSRDLWGGENTEAFF.